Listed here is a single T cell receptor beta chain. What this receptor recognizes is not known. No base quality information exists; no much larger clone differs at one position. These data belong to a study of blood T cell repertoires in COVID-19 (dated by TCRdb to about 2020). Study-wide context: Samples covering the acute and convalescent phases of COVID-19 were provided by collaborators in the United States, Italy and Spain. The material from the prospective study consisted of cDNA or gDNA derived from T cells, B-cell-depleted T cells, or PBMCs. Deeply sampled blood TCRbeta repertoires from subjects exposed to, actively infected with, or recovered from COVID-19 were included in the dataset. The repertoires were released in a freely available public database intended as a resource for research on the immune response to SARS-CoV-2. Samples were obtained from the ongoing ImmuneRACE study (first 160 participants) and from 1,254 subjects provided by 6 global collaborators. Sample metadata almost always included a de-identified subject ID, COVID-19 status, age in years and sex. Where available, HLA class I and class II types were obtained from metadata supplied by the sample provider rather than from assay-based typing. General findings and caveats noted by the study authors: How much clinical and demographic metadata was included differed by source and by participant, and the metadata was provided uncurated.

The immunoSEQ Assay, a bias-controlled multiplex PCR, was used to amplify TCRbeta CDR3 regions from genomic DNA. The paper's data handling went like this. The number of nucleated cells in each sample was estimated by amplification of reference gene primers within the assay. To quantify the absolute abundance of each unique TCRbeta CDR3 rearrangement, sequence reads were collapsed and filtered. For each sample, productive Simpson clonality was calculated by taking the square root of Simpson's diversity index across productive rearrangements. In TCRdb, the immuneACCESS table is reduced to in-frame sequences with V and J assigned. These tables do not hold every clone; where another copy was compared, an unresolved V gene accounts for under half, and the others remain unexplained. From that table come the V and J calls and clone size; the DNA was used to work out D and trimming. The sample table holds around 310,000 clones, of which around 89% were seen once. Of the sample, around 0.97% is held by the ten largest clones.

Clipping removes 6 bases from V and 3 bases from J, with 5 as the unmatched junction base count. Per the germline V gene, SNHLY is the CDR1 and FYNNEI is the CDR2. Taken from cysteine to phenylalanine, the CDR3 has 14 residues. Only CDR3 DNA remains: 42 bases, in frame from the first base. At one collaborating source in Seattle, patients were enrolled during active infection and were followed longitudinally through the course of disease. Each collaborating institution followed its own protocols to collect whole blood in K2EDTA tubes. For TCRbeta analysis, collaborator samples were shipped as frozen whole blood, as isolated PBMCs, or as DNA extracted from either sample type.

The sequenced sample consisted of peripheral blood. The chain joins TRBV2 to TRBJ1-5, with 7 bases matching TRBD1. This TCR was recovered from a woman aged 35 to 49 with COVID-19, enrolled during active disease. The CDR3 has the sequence CASRSGQLNQPQHF. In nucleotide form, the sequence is TGTGCCAGCAGGTCGGGACAGCTCAATCAGCCCCAGCATTTT.